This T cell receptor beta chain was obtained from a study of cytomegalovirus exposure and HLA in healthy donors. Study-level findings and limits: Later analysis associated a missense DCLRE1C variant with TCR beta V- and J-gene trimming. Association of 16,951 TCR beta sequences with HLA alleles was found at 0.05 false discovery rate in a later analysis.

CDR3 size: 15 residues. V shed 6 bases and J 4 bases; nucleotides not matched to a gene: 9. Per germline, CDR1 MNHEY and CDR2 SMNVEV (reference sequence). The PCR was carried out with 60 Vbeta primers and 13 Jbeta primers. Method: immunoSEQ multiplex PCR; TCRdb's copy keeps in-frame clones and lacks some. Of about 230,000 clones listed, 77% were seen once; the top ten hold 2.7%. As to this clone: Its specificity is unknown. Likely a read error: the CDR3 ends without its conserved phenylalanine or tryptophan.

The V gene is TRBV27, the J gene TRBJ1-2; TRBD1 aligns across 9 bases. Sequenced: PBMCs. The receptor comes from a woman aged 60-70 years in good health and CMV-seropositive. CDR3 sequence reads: CASRYGQGNPYGYTL. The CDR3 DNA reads TGTGCCAGCAGGTACGGACAGGGGAACCCCTATGGCTACACCCTC.